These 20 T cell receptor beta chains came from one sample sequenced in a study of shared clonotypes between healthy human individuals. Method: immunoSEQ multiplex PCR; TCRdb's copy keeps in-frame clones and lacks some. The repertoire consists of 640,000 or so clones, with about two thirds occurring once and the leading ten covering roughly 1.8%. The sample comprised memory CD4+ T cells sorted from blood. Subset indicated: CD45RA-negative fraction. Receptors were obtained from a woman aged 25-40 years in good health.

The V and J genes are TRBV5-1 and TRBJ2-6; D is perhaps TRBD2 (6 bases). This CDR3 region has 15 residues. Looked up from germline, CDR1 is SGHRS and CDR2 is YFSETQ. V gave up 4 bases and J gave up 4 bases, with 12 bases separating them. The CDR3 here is CASSEGGAGANVLTF. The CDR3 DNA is TGCGCCAGCAGCGAGGGAGGAGCCGGGGCCAACGTCCTGACTTTC.

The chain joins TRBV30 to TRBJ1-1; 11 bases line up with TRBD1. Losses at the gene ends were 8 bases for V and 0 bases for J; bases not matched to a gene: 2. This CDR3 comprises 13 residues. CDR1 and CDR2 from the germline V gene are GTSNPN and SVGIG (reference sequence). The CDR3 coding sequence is TGTGCCGGACAGGGGGCCCTGAACACTGAAGCTTTCTTT. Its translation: CAGQGALNTEAFF.

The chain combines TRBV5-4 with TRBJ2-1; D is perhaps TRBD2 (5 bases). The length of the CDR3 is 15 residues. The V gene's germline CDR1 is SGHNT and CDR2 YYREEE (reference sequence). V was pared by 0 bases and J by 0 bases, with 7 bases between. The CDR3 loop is CASSLDGNSYNEQFF. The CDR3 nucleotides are TGTGCCAGCAGCTTGGACGGGAACTCCTACAATGAGCAGTTCTTC.

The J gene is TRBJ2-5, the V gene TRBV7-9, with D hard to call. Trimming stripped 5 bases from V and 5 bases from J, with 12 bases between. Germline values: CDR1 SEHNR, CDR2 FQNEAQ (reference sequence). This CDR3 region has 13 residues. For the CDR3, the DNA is TGTGCCAGCAGCAGCTGGAACCTGGAGACCCAGTACTTC. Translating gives CASSSWNLETQYF.

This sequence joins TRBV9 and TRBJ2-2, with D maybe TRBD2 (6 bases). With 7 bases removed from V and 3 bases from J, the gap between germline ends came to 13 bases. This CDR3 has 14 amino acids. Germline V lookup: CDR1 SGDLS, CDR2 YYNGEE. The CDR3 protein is CASSLATDTGELFF. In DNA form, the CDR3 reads TGTGCCAGCTCCCTAGCGACCGACACCGGGGAGCTGTTTTTT.

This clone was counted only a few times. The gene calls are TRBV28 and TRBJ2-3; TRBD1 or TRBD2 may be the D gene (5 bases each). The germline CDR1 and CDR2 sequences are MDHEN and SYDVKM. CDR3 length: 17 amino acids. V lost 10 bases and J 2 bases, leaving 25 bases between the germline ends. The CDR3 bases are TGTGCCACCGCGACGCCTGCGCCCGGGACGTTCACAGATACGCAGTATTTT. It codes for CATATPAPGTFTDTQYF.

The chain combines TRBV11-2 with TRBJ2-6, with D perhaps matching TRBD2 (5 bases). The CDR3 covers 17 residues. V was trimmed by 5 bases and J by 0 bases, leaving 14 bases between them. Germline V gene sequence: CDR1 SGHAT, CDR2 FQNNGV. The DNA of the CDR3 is TGTGCCAGCAGCACCCGAGCGGTACGCTCTGGGGCCAACGTCCTGACTTTC. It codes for CASSTRAVRSGANVLTF.

CDR3 sequence (DNA): TGTGCCAGCAGCCAAGCTAACAGGGTGAGCGGCTACACCTTC. It translates to CASSQANRVSGYTF. This sequence joins TRBV14 and TRBJ1-2; tentative D call: TRBD1 (6 bases). V lost 1 base to trimming and J lost 8 bases, with 14 bases between them. There are 14 residues in the CDR3. In germline, CDR1 is SGHDN, CDR2 FVKESK. Supplemented by reference TRBV14 and TRBJ1-2, the full variable domain reads EAGVTQFPSHSVIEKGQTVTLRCDPISGHDNLYWYRRVMGKEIKFLLHFVKESKQDESGMPNNRFLAERTGGTYSTLKVQPAELEDSGVYFCASSQANRVSGYTFGSGTRLTVV.

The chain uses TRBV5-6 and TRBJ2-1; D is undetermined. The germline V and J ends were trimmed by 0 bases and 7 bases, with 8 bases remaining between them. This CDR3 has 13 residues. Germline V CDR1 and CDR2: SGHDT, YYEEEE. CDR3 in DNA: TGTGCCAGCAGCTTGGAGGCCTCGAATGAGCAGTTCTTC. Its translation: CASSLEASNEQFF.

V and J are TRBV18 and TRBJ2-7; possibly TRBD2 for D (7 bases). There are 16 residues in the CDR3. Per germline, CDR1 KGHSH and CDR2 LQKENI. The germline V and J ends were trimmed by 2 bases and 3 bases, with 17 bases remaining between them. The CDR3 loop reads CASSPWGRERGYEQYF. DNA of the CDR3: TGTGCCAGCTCACCATGGGGGCGGGAGAGAGGCTACGAGCAGTACTTC.

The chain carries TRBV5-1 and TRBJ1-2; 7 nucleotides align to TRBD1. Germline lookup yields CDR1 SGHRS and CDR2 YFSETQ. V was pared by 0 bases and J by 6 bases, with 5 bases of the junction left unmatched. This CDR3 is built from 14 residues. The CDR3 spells CASSLDWQGDGYTF. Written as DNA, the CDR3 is TGCGCCAGCAGCTTGGATTGGCAGGGGGATGGCTACACCTTC.

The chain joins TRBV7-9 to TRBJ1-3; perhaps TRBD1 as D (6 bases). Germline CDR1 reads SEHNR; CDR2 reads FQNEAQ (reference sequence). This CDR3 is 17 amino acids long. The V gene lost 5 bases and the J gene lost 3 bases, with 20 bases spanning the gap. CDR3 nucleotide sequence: TGTGCCAGCAGCCCCCGGAGTGTTGGGGGACATGGAAACACCATATATTTT. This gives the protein CASSPRSVGGHGNTIYF.

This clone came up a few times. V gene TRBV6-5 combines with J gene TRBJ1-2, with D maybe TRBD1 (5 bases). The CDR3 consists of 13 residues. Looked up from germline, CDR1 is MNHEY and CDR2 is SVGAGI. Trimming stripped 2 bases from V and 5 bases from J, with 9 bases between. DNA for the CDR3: TGTGCCAGCAGTTACGATGGGGGTTATGGCTACACCTTC. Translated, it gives CASSYDGGYGYTF.

CDR3 bases: TGTGCCAGCAGCTTCGGGACAGGGGATGAAAAACTGTTTTTT. It is translated as CASSFGTGDEKLFF. The chain carries TRBV7-9 and TRBJ1-4; TRBD1 matches 10 bases. The junction had 1 base not matched to a gene; V was cut back by 3 bases and J by 6 bases. The CDR3 contains 14 residues. CDR1 is SEHNR, CDR2 FQNEAQ, per germline (reference sequence).

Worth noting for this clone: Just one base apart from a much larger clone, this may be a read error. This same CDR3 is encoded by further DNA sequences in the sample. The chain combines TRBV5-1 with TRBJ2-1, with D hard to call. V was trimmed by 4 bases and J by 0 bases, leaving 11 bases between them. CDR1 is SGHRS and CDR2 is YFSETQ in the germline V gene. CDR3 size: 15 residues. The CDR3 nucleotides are TGCGCCAGCAGCCTCGACACCAGCTCCTACAATGAGCAGTTCTTC. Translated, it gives CASSLDTSSYNEQFF. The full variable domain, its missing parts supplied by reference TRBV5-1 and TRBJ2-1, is KAGVTQTPRYLIKTRGQQVTLSCSPISGHRSVSWYQQTPGQGLQFLFEYFSETQRNKGNFPGRFSGRQFSNSRSEMNVSTLELGDSALYLCASSLDTSSYNEQFFGPGTRLTVL.

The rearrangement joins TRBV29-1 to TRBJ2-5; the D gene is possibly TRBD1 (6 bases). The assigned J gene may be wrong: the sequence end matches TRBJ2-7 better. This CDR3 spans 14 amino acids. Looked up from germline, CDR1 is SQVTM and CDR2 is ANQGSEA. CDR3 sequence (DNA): TGCAGCGTTACACTTGGACAGACCTCCGGCGAGCAGTACTTC. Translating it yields CSVTLGQTSGEQYF.

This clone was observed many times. CDR3 sequence (DNA): TGTGCCAGCCAGGACGGCTACACCTTC. It encodes CASQDGYTF. This chain connects TRBV6-1 to TRBJ1-2; no firm D call. Germline loops: CDR1 MNHNS, CDR2 SASEGT. The CDR3 is 9 amino acids. Trimming removed 8 bases at V and 8 bases at J, with 6 bases between.

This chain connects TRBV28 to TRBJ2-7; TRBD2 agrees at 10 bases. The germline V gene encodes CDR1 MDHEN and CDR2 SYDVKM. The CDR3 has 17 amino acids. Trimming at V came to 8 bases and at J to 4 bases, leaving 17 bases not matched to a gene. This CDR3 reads CASSSGALAGEGYEQYF. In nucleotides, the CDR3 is TGTGCCAGCTCCTCAGGGGCCCTAGCGGGAGAGGGTTACGAGCAGTACTTC.

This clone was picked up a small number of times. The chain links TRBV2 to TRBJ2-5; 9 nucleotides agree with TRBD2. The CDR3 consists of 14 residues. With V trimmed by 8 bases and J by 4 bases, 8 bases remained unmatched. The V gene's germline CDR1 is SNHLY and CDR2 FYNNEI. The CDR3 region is CASFLAGVGETQYF. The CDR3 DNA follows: TGTGCCAGCTTCTTAGCGGGAGTAGGAGAGACCCAGTACTTC.

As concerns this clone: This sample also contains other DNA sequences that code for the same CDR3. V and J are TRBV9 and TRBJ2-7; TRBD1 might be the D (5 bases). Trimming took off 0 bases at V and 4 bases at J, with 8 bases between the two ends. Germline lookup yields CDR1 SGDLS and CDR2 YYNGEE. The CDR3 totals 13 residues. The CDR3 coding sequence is TGTGCCAGCAGCGTAGATCAGGGATACGAGCAGTACTTC. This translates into CASSVDQGYEQYF.